This T cell receptor (beta chain) originates from a study of T cell changes during pregnancy in multiple sclerosis. Deletions cut 0 bases from V and 1 base from J, with 11 bases between. The CDR3 totals 15 residues. CDR1 and CDR2 (germline): SGHNT, YYREEE (reference sequence). Measured with immunoSEQ multiplex PCR; TCRdb has only the in-frame clones, and not every one. The sample lists under 20,000 clones, 80% to 90% occurring once. This chain links TRBV5-4 with TRBJ2-7; D remains ambiguous. This TCR derives from a female donor in good health, enrolled as a control in a pregnancy study. This specimen consisted of CD8+ T cells from peripheral blood mononuclear cells, obtained in the second trimester of pregnancy. The CDR3 region has the DNA TGTGCCAGCAGCTTGGAAGCTAGTTTTTCCTACGAGCAGTACTTC. Residues: CASSLEASFSYEQYF. The full variable domain, completed using reference TRBV5-4 and TRBJ2-7, is ETGVTQSPTHLIKTRGQQVTLRCSSQSGHNTVSWYQQALGQGPQFIFQYYREEENGRGNFPPRFSGLQFPNYSSELNVNALELDDSALYLCASSLEASFSYEQYFGPGTRLTVT.